This TCR beta chain was sequenced for a study of T cell responses to AZD1222 COVID-19 vaccine. Study observations and caveats: CD4 TCRs associated with vaccination spanned spike, dominating at 160-218 and 743-854.

Concerning this clone itself: What it recognizes is unknown.

The assay was immunoSEQ multiplex PCR, and TCRdb's table has in-frame clones only and misses some. The sample records approximately 100,000 clones, 80% to 90% being singletons. CDR3 size: 13 residues. With 3 bases removed from V and 8 bases from J, the gap between germline ends came to 11 bases. Germline values: CDR1 LGHNA, CDR2 YSLEER. V is TRBV4-3 and J is TRBJ2-1, with D uncertain. This receptor was identified in an adult in good health. The sample was peripheral blood, taken on day 0 of AZD1222 vaccination. Here the CDR3 reads CASSQSRSDEQFF. CDR3 bases: TGCGCCAGCAGCCAGAGCCGGTCGGATGAGCAGTTCTTC.